These 28 T cell receptor beta chains were sequenced from one sample in a study of T cell responses to AZD1222 COVID-19 vaccine. Assay used: immunoSEQ multiplex PCR; TCRdb lists only in-frame clones, some missing. The sample shows over 45,000 clones, 70% to 90% of them seen only once. Material: peripheral blood, obtained 28 days after the second AZD1222 dose. The receptor set was obtained from an adult who received the AZD1222 COVID-19 vaccine.

The chain links TRBV6-2 or TRBV6-3 to TRBJ1-2; D is unclear. V gave up 5 bases and J gave up 8 bases, with 15 bases separating them. Germline CDR1 MNHEY, CDR2 SVGEGT. This CDR3 has 13 residues. This chain's CDR3 is CASSPEYVRGYTF. CDR3 sequence (DNA): TGTGCCAGCAGTCCCGAGTATGTGCGGGGCTACACCTTC.

CDR3 coding DNA: TGTGCCAGCAGTTTATCGACCTGGAGCCAGGCAACTACTGAAGCTTTCTTT. Protein product: CASSLSTWSQATTEAFF. The genes are TRBV27 and TRBJ1-1; D unresolved. With 0 bases removed from V and 5 bases from J, the gap between germline ends came to 19 bases. CDR1 MNHEY and CDR2 SMNVEV come from the germline V gene (reference sequence). The length of the CDR3 is 17 residues.

A single count supports this clone. This sequence joins TRBV7-9 and TRBJ1-2; D gene unclear. V lost 2 bases, J lost 11 bases, and 15 bases lay in between. Per germline, CDR1 SEHNR and CDR2 FQNEAQ (reference sequence). The CDR3 sequence is 13 residues long. The DNA for the CDR3 is TGTGCCAGCAGCTTATATGTAACGGGCGGTTACACCTTC. This codes for CASSLYVTGGYTF.

The V call is TRBV5-1, the J call TRBJ2-1; D not resolved. The CDR3 sequence is 12 residues long. Trimming removed 4 bases at V and 5 bases at J, with 7 bases between. Per germline, CDR1 SGHRS and CDR2 YFSETQ. The CDR3 is CASSPTNNEQFF. The CDR3 DNA sequence: TGCGCCAGCAGCCCCACAAACAATGAGCAGTTCTTC.

The chain's CDR3 is CASSQDSGRARREQYF. CDR3 in DNA: TGCGCCAGCAGCCAAGATAGCGGGAGGGCCAGAAGAGAGCAGTACTTC. The chain couples TRBV4-3 to TRBJ2-7; 11 bases agree with TRBD2. With 0 bases clipped from V and 7 bases from J, the junction kept 8 bases outside the gene matches. This CDR3 spans 16 amino acids. Germline V gene sequence: CDR1 LGHNA, CDR2 YSLEER.

The chain is built from TRBV24-1 and TRBJ2-1, with 12 bases identical to TRBD1. Unmatched junction bases numbered 9, after V lost 4 bases and J lost 6 bases. CDR3 size: 17 residues. Germline assignment: CDR1 KGHDR and CDR2 SFDVKD. The CDR3 sequence is CATSDRHGTGGLNEQFF. In DNA, the CDR3 is TGTGCCACCAGTGACCGGCACGGGACAGGGGGCCTCAATGAGCAGTTCTTC.

The chain recombines TRBV10-3 with TRBJ2-1; D possibly corresponds to TRBD2 (5 bases). Looked up from germline, CDR1 is ENHRY and CDR2 is SYGVKD. The CDR3 spans 18 residues. Trimming left V 10 bases short and J 4 bases short, with 29 bases between. This CDR3 reads CATFPGSGKREEYNEQFF. The CDR3 DNA reads as TGTGCCACGTTCCCGGGTTCGGGAAAACGGGAAGAGTACAATGAGCAGTTCTTC.

This chain connects TRBV4-3 to TRBJ2-6; the D is unclear. Trimming left V 0 bases short and J 1 base short, with 7 bases between. The CDR3 consists of 16 residues. Germline CDR1 is LGHNA and CDR2 is YSLEER. The CDR3: CASSQEVGSGANVLTF. CDR3 coding DNA: TGCGCCAGCAGCCAAGAAGTAGGATCTGGGGCCAACGTCCTGACTTTC.

This chain links TRBV13 with TRBJ2-7; 8 nucleotides agree with TRBD2. The CDR3 is made up of 16 amino acids. The V segment lost 5 bases and the J segment 7 bases; nucleotides outside the gene matches: 16. Germline-derived CDR1 and CDR2 are PRHDT and FYEKMQ (reference sequence). The CDR3 protein is CASSPRAAGGHLEQYF. The CDR3 region has the DNA TGTGCCAGCAGCCCAAGGGCGGCGGGGGGACACCTAGAGCAGTACTTC.

This chain uses TRBV28 with TRBJ2-7; D remains ambiguous. The ends were cut back, 2 bases at V and 2 bases at J, with 10 bases in the middle. Germline-derived CDR1 and CDR2 are MDHEN and SYDVKM. This CDR3 spans 14 amino acids. In DNA, the CDR3 is TGTGCCAGCAGTTTAAGTCAGACCCCCTACGAGCAGTACTTC. The encoded protein is CASSLSQTPYEQYF.

The gene calls are TRBV2 and TRBJ2-1; D gene unclear. In germline, CDR1 is SNHLY, CDR2 FYNNEI. The CDR3 is 13 amino acids. V was shortened by 3 bases and J by 4 bases, with 7 bases between the two germline ends. CDR3 protein: CASSELRYNEQFF. As DNA, the CDR3 is TGTGCCAGCAGTGAGCTTAGATACAATGAGCAGTTCTTC.

The V and J genes are TRBV5-1 and TRBJ2-3; 7 bases agree with TRBD2. With 6 bases clipped from V and 7 bases from J, the junction kept 14 bases outside the gene matches. Germline V gene data show CDR1 as SGHRS and CDR2 as YFSETQ. The CDR3 sequence is 15 residues long. CDR3 bases: TGCGCCAGCAAGGGAGGGGACGAGGGGAAAAATACGCAGTATTTT. This codes for CASKGGDEGKNTQYF.

J is TRBJ1-2 and V is TRBV12-3 or TRBV12-4; D not certain. This CDR3 region has 12 residues. Trimming removed 6 bases at V and 7 bases at J, with 12 bases between. CDR3: CASSSLLGGYTF. The CDR3, as DNA: TGTGCCAGCAGCTCCCTGTTGGGTGGCTACACCTTC.

The chain has TRBV5-8 and TRBJ2-3; D gene ambiguous. The CDR3 length is 13 residues. The germline CDR1 and CDR2 sequences are SGHTS and YDEGEE. Trimming shortened V by 6 bases and J by 4 bases, and 12 bases separated the two germline ends. The CDR3 region is CASNWGGADTQYF. The DNA of the CDR3 is TGTGCCAGCAACTGGGGTGGGGCAGATACGCAGTATTTT.

This chain joins TRBV6-5 and TRBJ2-7; D uncertain. Trimming cost V 0 bases and J 7 bases, with 16 bases left between them. Looked up from germline, CDR1 is MNHEY and CDR2 is SVGAGI. CDR3 size: 15 residues. The CDR3 coding sequence is TGTGCCAGCAGTTACTCGATCAGTGCGTTACGGGAGCAGTACTTC. Protein sequence: CASSYSISALREQYF.

This chain uses TRBV5-8 with TRBJ2-2, with D maybe TRBD2 (5 bases). CDR1 and CDR2 from the germline V gene are SGHTS and YDEGEE. The CDR3 has 15 residues. V gave up 0 bases and J gave up 3 bases, with 9 bases separating them. The CDR3 nucleotides are TGTGCCAGCAGCTTGGTGAGCGGATACACCGGGGAGCTGTTTTTT. Protein: CASSLVSGYTGELFF.

This clone has more than one count but fewer than ten. This chain joins TRBV10-2 and TRBJ1-2, with a possible D match to TRBD1 (6 bases). The CDR3 loop spans 16 amino acids. Germline CDR1 is WSHSY and CDR2 is SAAADI. V was pared by 4 bases and J by 4 bases, with 19 bases between. The CDR3 spells CASSGTVRTLGYGYTF. The CDR3 coding sequence is TGCGCCAGCAGTGGGACAGTAAGAACGCTAGGCTATGGCTACACCTTC.

Here the CDR3 reads CASSVAGREAFF. CDR3 DNA: TGTGCCAGCAGCGTGGCAGGGAGGGAAGCTTTCTTT. The rearrangement uses TRBV9 and TRBJ1-1; D perhaps matches TRBD1 (5 bases). Germline values: CDR1 SGDLS, CDR2 YYNGEE. The CDR3 has 12 residues. Deletions cut 2 bases from V and 8 bases from J, with 10 bases between.

The chain recombines TRBV19 with TRBJ1-3; the match to TRBD1 covers 9 bases. V gave up 5 bases and J gave up 4 bases; unmatched junction bases: 6. Per germline, CDR1 LNHDA and CDR2 SQIVND (reference sequence). The CDR3 runs 15 residues. CDR3 DNA: TGTGCCAGTAGTGTACAGGGGGCGAACGGAAACACCATATATTTT. Protein: CASSVQGANGNTIYF.

This clone was counted a single time. V usage is TRBV28 and J usage is TRBJ2-7, with 10 bases lining up with TRBD1. The CDR3 totals 15 residues. V was clipped by 6 bases and J by 2 bases; unmatched bases: 7. CDR1 is MDHEN and CDR2 is SYDVKM in the germline V gene. In DNA, the CDR3 is TGTGCCAGCAGATCCGGGACAGGGGCAACCTACGAGCAGTACTTC. Translation gives CASRSGTGATYEQYF.

The V and J genes are TRBV28 and TRBJ2-7; D remains ambiguous. The V gene lost 1 base and the J gene lost 2 bases, with 12 bases spanning the gap. Per the germline V gene, CDR1 is MDHEN and CDR2 is SYDVKM. This CDR3 comprises 15 residues. Written as DNA, the CDR3 is TGTGCCAGCAGTTTATCCCCCTCCTTGACCTACGAGCAGTACTTC. It specifies CASSLSPSLTYEQYF.

CDR3 nucleotide sequence: TGTGCCAGCAGCCAAGATTACGGACTAGCGGGGGGGCATAGAGATACGCAGTATTTT. Translated: CASSQDYGLAGGHRDTQYF. This chain uses TRBV3-1 (or the pseudogene TRBV3-2) with TRBJ2-3; 15 nucleotides match TRBD2. V lost 0 bases and J lost 5; bases outside the gene matches: 9. The germline gives CDR1 LGHDT, CDR2 YNNKEL (reference sequence). The CDR3 is made up of 19 amino acids.

V usage is TRBV2 and J usage is TRBJ2-1; TRBD2 is a possible D gene (6 bases). The CDR3 has 15 residues. Germline CDR1 SNHLY, CDR2 FYNNEI. Trimming pared 1 base from V and 8 bases from J, leaving 15 bases between. In DNA, the CDR3 is TGTGCCAGCAGTGAAGGGCGCGGGGTAGTGTATGAGCAGTTCTTC. It is translated as CASSEGRGVVYEQFF. Based on the CDR3 plus reference TRBV2 and TRBJ2-1, the full variable domain is EPEVTQTPSHQVTQMGQEVILRCVPISNHLYFYWYRQILGQKVEFLVSFYNNEISEKSEIFDDQFSVERPDGSNFTLKIRSTKLEDSAMYFCASSEGRGVVYEQFFGPGTRLTVL.

This chain connects TRBV9 to TRBJ1-5, with D unclear. Germline lookup yields CDR1 SGDLS and CDR2 YYNGEE. Deletions cut 0 bases from V and 1 base from J, with 11 bases between. The CDR3 covers 16 residues. The CDR3 spells CASSVDDGESNQPQHF. The CDR3 DNA reads as TGTGCCAGCAGCGTAGACGACGGGGAGAGCAATCAGCCCCAGCATTTT.

This rearrangement joins TRBV18 to TRBJ2-7; D not certain. There are 14 residues in the CDR3. Looked up from germline, CDR1 is KGHSH and CDR2 is LQKENI. Deletions cut 3 bases from V and 5 bases from J, with 14 bases between. In DNA, the CDR3 is TGTGCCAGCTCACCCTTTCCAGCCCCTGACGAGCAGTACTTC. It specifies CASSPFPAPDEQYF.

This clone was observed a few times. The chain has TRBV23-1 and TRBJ1-5, with TRBD1 identical over 8 bases. TRBV23-1 falls under the ORF class, with uncertain function. This CDR3 is built from 16 residues. V shed 1 base and J 2 bases; nucleotides not matched to a gene: 4. CDR3 protein: CASSQCRTGCNQPQHF. CDR3 in DNA: TGCGCCAGCAGTCAATGTCGGACAGGGTGCAATCAGCCCCAGCATTTT.

V and J are TRBV4-2 and TRBJ1-2; 8 positions agree with TRBD1. The CDR3 contains 15 residues. The V and J ends lost 1 base and 8 bases, in that order; junction bases with no gene match: 9. Germline assignment: CDR1 LGHNA and CDR2 YNFKEQ. CDR3 region: CASSQGAGGASGYTF. The CDR3 region has the DNA TGTGCCAGCAGCCAAGGGGCAGGGGGCGCTTCCGGCTACACCTTC.

The chain links TRBV28 to TRBJ1-6, with TRBD1 as a possible D gene (5 bases). This CDR3 spans 14 amino acids. V lost 6 bases and J 5 bases, leaving 11 bases between the germline ends. Germline V gene data show CDR1 as MDHEN and CDR2 as SYDVKM. CDR3 in DNA: TGTGCCAGCAGCAGGGCGCAAGATAATTCACCCCTCCACTTT. As protein: CASSRAQDNSPLHF.